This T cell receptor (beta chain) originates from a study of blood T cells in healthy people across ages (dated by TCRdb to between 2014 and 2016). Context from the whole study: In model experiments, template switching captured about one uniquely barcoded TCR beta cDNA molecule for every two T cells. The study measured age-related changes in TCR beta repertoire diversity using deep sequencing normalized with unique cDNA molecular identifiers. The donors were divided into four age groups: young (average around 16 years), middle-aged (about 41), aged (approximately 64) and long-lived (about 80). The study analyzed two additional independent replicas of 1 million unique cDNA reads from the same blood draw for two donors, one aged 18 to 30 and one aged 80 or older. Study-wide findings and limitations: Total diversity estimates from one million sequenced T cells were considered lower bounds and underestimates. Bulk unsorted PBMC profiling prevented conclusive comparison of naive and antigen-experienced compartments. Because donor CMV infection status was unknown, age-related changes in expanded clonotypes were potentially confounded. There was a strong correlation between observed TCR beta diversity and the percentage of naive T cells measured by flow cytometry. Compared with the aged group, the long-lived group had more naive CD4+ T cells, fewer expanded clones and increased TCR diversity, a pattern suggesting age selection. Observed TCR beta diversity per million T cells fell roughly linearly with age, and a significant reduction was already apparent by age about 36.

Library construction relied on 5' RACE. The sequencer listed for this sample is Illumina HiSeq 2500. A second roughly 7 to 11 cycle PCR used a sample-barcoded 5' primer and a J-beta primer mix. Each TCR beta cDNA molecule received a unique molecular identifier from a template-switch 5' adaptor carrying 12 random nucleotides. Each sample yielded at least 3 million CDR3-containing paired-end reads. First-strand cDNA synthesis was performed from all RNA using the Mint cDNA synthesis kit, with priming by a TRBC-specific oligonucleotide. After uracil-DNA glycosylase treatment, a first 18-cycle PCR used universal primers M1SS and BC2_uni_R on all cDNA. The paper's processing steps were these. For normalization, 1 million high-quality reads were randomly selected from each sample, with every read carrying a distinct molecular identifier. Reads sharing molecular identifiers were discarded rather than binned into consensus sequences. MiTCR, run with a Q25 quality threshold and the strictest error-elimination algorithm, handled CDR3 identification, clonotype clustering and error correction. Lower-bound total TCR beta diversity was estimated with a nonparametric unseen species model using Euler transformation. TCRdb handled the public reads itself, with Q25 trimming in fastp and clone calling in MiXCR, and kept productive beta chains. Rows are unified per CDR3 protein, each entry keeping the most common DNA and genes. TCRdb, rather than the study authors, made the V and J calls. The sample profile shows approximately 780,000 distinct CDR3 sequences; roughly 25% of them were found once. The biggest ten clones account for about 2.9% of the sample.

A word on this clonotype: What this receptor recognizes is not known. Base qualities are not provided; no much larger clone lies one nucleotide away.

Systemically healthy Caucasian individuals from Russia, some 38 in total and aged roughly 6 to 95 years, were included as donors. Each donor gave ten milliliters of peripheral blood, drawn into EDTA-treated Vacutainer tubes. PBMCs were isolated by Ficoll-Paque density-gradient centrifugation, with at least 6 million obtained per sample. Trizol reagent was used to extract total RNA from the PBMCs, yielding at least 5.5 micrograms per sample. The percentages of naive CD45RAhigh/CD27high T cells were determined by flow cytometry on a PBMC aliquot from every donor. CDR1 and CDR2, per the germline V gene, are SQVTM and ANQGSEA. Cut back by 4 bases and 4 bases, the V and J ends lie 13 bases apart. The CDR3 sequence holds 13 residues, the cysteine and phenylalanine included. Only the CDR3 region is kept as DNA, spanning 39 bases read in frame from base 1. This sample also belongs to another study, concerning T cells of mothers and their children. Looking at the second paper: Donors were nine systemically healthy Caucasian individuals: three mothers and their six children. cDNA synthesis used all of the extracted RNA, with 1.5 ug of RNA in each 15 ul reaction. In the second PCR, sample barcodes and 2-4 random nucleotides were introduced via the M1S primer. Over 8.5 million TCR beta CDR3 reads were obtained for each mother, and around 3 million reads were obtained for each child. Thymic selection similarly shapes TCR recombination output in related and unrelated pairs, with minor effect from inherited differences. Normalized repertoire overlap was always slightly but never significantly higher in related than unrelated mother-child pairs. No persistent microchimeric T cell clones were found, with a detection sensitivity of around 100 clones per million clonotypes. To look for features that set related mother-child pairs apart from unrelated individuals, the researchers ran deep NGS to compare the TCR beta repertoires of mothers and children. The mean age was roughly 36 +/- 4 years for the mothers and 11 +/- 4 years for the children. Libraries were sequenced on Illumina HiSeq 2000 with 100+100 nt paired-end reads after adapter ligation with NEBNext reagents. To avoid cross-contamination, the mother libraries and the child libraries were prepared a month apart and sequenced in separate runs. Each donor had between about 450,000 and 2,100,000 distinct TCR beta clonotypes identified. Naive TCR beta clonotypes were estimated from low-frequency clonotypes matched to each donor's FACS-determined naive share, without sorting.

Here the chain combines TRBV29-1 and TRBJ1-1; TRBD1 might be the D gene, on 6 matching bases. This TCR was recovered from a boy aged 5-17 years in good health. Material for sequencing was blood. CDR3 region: CSVVGGGITEAFF. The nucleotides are TGCAGCGTTGTCGGCGGGGGCATCACTGAAGCTTTCTTT. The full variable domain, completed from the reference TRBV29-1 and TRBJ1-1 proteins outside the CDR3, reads SAVISQKPSRDICQRGTSLTIQCQVDSQVTMMFWYRQQPGQSLTLIATANQGSEATYESGFVIDKFPISRPNLTFSTLTVSNMSPEDSSIYLCSVVGGGITEAFFGQGTRLTVV.